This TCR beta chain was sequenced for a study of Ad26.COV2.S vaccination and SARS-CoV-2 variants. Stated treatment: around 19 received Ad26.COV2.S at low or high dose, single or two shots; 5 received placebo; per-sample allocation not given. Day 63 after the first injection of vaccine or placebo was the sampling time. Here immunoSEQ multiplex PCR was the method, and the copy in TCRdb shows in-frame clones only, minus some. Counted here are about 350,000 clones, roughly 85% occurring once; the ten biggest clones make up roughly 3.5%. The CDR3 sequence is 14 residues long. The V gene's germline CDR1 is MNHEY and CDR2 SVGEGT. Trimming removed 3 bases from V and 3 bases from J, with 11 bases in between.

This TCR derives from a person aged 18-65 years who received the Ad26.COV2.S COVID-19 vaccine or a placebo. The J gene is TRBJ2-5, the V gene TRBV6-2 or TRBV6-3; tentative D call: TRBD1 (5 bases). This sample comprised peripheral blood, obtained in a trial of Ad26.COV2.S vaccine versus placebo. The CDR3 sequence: CASSYVGLEETQYF. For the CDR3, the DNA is TGTGCCAGCAGTTATGTGGGGCTGGAAGAGACCCAGTACTTC.